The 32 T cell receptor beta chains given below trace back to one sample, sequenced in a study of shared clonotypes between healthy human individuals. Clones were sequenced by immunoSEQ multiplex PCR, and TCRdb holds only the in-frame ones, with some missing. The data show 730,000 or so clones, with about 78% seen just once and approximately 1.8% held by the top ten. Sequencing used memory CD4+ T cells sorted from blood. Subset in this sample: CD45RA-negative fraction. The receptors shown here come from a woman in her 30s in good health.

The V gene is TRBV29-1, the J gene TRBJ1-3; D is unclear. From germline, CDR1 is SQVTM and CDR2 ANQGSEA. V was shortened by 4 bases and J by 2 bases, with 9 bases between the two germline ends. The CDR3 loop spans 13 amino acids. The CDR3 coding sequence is TGCAGCGTTGCCACAAATACTGGAAACACCATATATTTT. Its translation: CSVATNTGNTIYF.

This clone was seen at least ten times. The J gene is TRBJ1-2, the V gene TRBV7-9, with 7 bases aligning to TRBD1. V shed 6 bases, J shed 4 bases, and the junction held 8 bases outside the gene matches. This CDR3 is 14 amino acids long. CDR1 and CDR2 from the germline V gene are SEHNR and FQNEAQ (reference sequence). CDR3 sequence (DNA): TGTGCCAGCAGGATCCAAGGGGACAGCTATGGCTACACCTTC. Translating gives CASRIQGDSYGYTF.

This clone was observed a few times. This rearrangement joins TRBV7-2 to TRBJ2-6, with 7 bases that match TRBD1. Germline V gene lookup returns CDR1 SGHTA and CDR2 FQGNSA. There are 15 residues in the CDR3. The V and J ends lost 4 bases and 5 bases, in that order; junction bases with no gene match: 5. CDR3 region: CASSSGGRRANVLTF. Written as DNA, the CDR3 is TGTGCCAGCAGCTCAGGGGGACGGAGGGCCAACGTCCTGACTTTC.

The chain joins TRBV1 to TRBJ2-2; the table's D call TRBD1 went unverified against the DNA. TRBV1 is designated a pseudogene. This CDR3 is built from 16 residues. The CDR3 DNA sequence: TGCACCAGCAGCCAACCCGGACAGGGGAACACCGGGGAGCTGTTTTTT. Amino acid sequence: CTSSQPGQGNTGELFF.

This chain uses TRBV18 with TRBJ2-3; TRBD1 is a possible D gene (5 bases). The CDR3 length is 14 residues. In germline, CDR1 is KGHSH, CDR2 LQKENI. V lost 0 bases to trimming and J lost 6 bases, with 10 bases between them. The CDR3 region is CASSPPEGVDTQYF. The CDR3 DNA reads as TGTGCCAGCTCACCACCAGAAGGGGTTGATACGCAGTATTTT. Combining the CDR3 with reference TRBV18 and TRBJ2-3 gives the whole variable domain NAGVMQNPRHLVRRRGQEARLRCSPMKGHSHVYWYRQLPEEGLKFMVYLQKENIIDESGMPKERFSAEFPKEGPSILRIQQVVRGDSAAYFCASSPPEGVDTQYFGPGTRLTVL.

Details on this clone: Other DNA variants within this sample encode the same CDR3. The CDR3 reads CASSQDSRVGYGYTF. CDR3 coding DNA: TGCGCCAGCAGCCAAGACAGCAGGGTCGGCTATGGCTACACCTTC. The J gene is TRBJ1-2, the V gene TRBV4-1; tentative D call: TRBD1 (5 bases). CDR1 MGHRA and CDR2 YSYEKL come from the germline V gene. V dropped 0 bases and J dropped 4 bases, with 12 bases sitting between them. CDR3 length equals 15 residues.

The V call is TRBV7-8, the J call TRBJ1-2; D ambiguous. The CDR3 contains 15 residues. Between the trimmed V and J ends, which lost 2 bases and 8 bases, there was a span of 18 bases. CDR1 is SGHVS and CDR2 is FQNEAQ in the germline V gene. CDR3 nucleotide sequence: TGTGCCAGCAGCTTATCGATGGTGGATGGATTAGGCTACACCTTC. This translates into CASSLSMVDGLGYTF.

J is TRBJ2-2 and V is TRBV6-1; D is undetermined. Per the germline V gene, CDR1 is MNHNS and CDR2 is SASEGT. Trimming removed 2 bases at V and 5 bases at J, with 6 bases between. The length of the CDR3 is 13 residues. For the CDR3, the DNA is TGTGCCAGCAGTGAATACGGAACCGGGGAGCTGTTTTTT. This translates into CASSEYGTGELFF.

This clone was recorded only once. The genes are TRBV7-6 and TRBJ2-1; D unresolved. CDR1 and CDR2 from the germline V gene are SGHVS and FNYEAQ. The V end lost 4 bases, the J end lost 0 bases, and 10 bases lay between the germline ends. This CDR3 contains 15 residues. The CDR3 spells CASSSQSSSYNEQFF. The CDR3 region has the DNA TGTGCCAGCAGCTCACAGTCCAGCTCCTACAATGAGCAGTTCTTC. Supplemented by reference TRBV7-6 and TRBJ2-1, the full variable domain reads GAGVSQSPRYKVTKRGQDVALRCDPISGHVSLYWYRQALGQGPEFLTYFNYEAQQDKSGLPNDRFSAERPEGSISTLTIQRTEQRDSAMYRCASSSQSSSYNEQFFGPGTRLTVL.

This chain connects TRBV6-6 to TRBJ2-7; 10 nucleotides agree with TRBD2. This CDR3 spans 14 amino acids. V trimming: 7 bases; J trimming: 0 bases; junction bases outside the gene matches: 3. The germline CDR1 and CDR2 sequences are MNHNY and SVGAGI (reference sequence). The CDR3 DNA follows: TGTGCCAGCACCCGGACTAGCGGCTCCTACGAGCAGTACTTC. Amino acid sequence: CASTRTSGSYEQYF.

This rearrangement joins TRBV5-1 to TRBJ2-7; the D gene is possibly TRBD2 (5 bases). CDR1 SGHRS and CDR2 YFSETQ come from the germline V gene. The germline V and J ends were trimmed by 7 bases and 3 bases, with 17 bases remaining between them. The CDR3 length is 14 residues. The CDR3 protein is CASARSGNLYEQYF. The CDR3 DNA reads TGCGCCAGCGCGAGGAGCGGAAACCTCTACGAGCAGTACTTC.

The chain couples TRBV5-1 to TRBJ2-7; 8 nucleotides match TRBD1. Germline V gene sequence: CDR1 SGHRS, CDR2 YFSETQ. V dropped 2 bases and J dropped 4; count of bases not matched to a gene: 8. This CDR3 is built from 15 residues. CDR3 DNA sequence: TGCGCCAGCAGCTTTGACAGGGGCCCCGAGTACGAGCAGTACTTC. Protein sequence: CASSFDRGPEYEQYF.

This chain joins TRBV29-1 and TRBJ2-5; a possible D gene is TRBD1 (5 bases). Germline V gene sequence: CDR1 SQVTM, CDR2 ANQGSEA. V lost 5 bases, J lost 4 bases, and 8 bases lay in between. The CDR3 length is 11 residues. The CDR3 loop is CSVPQGETQYF. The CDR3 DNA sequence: TGCAGCGTTCCTCAGGGAGAGACCCAGTACTTC.

CDR3 region: CASSWWGYSNQPQHF. The DNA for the CDR3 is TGTGCCAGCAGCTGGTGGGGATATAGCAATCAGCCCCAGCATTTT. V usage is TRBV5-6 and J usage is TRBJ1-5; D gene unclear. V gave up 3 bases and J gave up 0 bases, with 10 bases separating them. The CDR3 loop spans 15 amino acids. Germline values: CDR1 SGHDT, CDR2 YYEEEE.

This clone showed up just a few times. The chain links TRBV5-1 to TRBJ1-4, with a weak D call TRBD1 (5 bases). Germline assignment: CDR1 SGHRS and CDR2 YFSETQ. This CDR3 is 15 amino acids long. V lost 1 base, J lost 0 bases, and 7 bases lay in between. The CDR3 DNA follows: TGCGCCAGCAGCTTGTTGACAGCAACTAATGAAAAACTGTTTTTT. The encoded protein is CASSLLTATNEKLFF.

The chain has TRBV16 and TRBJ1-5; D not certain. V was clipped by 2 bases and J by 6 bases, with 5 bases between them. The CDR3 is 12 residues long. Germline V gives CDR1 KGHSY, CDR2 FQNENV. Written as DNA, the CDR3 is TGTGCCAGCAGCCAAGGGGTTCAGCCCCAGCATTTT. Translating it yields CASSQGVQPQHF.

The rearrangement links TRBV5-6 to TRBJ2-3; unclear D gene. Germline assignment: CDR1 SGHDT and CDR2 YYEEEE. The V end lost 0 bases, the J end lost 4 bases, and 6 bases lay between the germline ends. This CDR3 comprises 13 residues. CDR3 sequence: CASSLGGADTQYF. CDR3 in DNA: TGTGCCAGCAGCTTGGGTGGGGCAGATACGCAGTATTTT.

The DNA for the CDR3 is TGTGCCAGCAGTTTATACTCCAGCGGCGAGCAGTACTTC. Translated, it gives CASSLYSSGEQYF. The chain recombines TRBV27 with TRBJ2-7; a possible D gene is TRBD2 (5 bases). Trimming took 1 base from V and 6 from J, leaving 10 bases between them. This CDR3 has 13 amino acids. CDR1 MNHEY and CDR2 SMNVEV come from the germline V gene (reference sequence).

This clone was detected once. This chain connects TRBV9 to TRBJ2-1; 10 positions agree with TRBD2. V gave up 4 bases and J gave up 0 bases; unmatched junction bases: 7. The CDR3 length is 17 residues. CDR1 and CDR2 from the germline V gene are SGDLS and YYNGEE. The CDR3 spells CASSPGTSVNSYNEQFF. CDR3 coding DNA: TGTGCCAGCAGCCCAGGGACTAGCGTGAACTCCTACAATGAGCAGTTCTTC.

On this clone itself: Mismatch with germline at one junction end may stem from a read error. In nucleotides, the CDR3 is TGCGCCAGCGCCCCGGGACAGGGGAATGAAAAACTGTTTTTT. Its protein is CASAPGQGNEKLFF. The chain has TRBV7-9 and TRBJ1-4, with 10 bases lining up with TRBD1. The CDR3 has 14 residues. CDR1 and CDR2 (germline): SEHNR, FQNEAQ (reference sequence). The entire variable domain, with the rest obtained from reference TRBV7-9 and TRBJ1-4, is as follows: DTGVSQNPRHKITKRGQNVTFRCDPISEHNRLYWYRQTLGQGPEFLTYFQNEAQLEKSRLLSDRFSAERPKGSFSTLEIQRTEQGDSAMYLCASAPGQGNEKLFFGSGTQLSVL.

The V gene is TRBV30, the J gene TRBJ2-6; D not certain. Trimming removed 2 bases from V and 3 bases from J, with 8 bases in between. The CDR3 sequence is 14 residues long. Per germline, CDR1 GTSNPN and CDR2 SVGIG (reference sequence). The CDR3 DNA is TGTGCCTGGAGTAGTGGATATGGGGCCAACGTCCTGACTTTC. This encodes CAWSSGYGANVLTF.

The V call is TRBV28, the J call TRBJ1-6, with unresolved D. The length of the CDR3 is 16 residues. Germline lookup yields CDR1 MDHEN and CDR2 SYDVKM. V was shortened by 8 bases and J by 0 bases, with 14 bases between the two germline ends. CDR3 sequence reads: CASVPWGSSYNSPLHF. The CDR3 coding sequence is TGTGCCAGCGTTCCCTGGGGAAGCTCCTATAATTCACCCCTCCACTTT.

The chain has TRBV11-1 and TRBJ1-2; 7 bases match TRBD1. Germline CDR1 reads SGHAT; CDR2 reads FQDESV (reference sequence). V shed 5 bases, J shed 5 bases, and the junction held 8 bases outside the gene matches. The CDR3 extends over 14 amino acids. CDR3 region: CASSQTGFGYGYTF. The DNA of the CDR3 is TGTGCCAGCAGCCAGACAGGGTTTGGTTATGGCTACACCTTC.

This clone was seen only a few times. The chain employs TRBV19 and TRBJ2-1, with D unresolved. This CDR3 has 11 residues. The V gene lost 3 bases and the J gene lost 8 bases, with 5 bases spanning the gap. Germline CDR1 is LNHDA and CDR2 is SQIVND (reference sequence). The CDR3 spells CASSMYDEQFF. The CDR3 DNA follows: TGTGCCAGTAGTATGTACGATGAGCAGTTCTTC.

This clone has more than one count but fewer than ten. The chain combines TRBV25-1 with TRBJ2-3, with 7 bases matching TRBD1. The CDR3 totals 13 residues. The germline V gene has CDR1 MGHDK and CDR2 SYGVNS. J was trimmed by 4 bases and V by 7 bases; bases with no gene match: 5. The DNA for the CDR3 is TGTGCCAGCAACGACAGGGTGTCAGATACGCAGTATTTT. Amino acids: CASNDRVSDTQYF. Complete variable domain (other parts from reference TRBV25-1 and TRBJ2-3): EADIYQTPRYLVIGTGKKITLECSQTMGHDKMYWYQQDPGMELHLIHYSYGVNSTEKGDLSSESTVSRIRTEHFPLTLESARPSHTSQYLCASNDRVSDTQYFGPGTRLTVL.

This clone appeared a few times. In DNA form, the CDR3 reads TGCGCCAGCAGCTTGGACAGGGAGGACGGGGAGCTGTTTTTT. Protein product: CASSLDREDGELFF. This chain connects TRBV5-1 to TRBJ2-2, with D possibly called TRBD1 or TRBD2 (6 bases each). V shed 0 bases and J shed 7 bases, with 10 bases lying between them. The CDR3 is 14 amino acids. CDR1 and CDR2 from the germline V gene are SGHRS and YFSETQ.

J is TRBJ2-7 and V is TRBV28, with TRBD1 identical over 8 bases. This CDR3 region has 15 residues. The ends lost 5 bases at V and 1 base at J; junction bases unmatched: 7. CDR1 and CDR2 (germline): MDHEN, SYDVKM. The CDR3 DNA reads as TGTGCCAGCAGTCCAAGGGGGACAGGATCCTACGAGCAGTACTTC. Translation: CASSPRGTGSYEQYF. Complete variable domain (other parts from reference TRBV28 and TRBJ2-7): DVKVTQSSRYLVKRTGEKVFLECVQDMDHENMFWYRQDPGLGLRLIYFSYDVKMKEKGDIPEGYSVSREKKERFSLILESASTNQTSMYLCASSPRGTGSYEQYFGPGTRLTVT.

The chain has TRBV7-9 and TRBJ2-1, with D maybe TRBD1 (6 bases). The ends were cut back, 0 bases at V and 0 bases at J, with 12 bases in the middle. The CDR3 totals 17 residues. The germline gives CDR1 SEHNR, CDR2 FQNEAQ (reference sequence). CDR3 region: CASSLAVGASSYNEQFF. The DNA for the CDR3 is TGTGCCAGCAGCTTAGCTGTGGGGGCGAGCTCCTACAATGAGCAGTTCTTC.

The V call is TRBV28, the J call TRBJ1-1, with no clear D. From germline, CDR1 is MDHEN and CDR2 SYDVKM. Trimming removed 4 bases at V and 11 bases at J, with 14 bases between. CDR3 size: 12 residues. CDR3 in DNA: TGTGCCAGCAGTTCTGCACAGTGGATCGCTTTCTTT. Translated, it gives CASSSAQWIAFF.

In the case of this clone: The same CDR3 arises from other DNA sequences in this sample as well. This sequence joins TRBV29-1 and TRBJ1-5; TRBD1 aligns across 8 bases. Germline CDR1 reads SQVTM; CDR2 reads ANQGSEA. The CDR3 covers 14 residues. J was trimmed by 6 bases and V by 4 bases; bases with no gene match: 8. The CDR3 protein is CSVAAGGAGQPQHF. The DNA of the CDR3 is TGCAGCGTTGCAGCAGGGGGCGCGGGTCAGCCCCAGCATTTT. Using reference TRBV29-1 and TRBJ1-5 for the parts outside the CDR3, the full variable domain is SAVISQKPSRDICQRGTSLTIQCQVDSQVTMMFWYRQQPGQSLTLIATANQGSEATYESGFVIDKFPISRPNLTFSTLTVSNMSPEDSSIYLCSVAAGGAGQPQHFGDGTRLSIL.

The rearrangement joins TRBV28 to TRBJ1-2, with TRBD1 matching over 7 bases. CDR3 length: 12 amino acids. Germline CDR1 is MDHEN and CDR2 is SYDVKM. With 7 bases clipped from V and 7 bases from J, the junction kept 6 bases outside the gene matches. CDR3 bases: TGTGCCAGCACAGACAGGGTCGGTGGCTACACCTTC. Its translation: CASTDRVGGYTF.

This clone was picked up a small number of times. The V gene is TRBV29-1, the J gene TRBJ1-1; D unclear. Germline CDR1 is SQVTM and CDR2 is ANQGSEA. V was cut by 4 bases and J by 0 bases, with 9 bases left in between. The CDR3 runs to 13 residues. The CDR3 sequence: CSVGSGLNTEAFF. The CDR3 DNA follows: TGCAGCGTTGGTAGCGGTCTGAACACTGAAGCTTTCTTT.